This T cell receptor (beta chain) was recovered during a study of T cells in Graves' hyperthyroidism and ophthalmopathy. Amplification targeted TCR beta CDR3 regions from RNA transcripts. The primer set for the first-round RT-PCR of the TCR CDR3 was HTBI. Using its own MiXCR run on the multiplex PCR reads, TCRdb lists one record per CDR3 protein. The table lists roughly 660,000 distinct CDR3 sequences, roughly 17% of them singletons. Patients were excluded because of uncontrolled infection, other autoimmune disease, pregnancy or lactation. PBMCs were sourced from approximately 9.3 ml fresh peripheral blood. Trimming took 3 bases from V and 0 from J, leaving 9 bases between them. Germline V gives CDR1 GTSNPN, CDR2 SVGIG (reference sequence). The CDR3 covers 14 residues.

V usage is TRBV30 and J usage is TRBJ1-5; D is possibly TRBD1 (6 bases). The sequence derives from a man aged 50 or older with Graves' hyperthyroidism. The sequencing sample was made of blood. The CDR3 DNA sequence: TGTGCCTGGAGCGGACAGATTAGCAATCAGCCCCAGCATTTT. This sequence encodes CAWSGQISNQPQHF.